These 20 T cell receptor beta chains came from one sample sequenced in a study of T-cell reconstitution after alpha-beta-depleted transplantation in children. It was with unique molecular identifiers that the TCRbeta library was prepared. MiXCR was run by TCRdb on the PCR reads, yielding one entry per CDR3 protein. This sample yields approximately 590,000 distinct CDR3 sequences, of which 8% to 11% are seen a single time; approximately 4.1% belongs to the top ten. The sample consisted of PBMCs from the stem cell graft donor, taken from the stem cell graft. Receptors were obtained from a human donor who donated a stem cell graft to a child with acute myeloid leukemia.

The J gene is TRBJ2-5, the V gene TRBV7-9, with TRBD1 matching over 10 bases. With 4 bases clipped from V and 5 bases from J, the junction kept 7 bases outside the gene matches. There are 15 residues in the CDR3. In germline, CDR1 is SEHNR, CDR2 FQNEAQ (reference sequence). The CDR3: CASSYGTGDGETQYF. For the CDR3, the DNA is TGTGCCAGCAGCTACGGGACAGGGGACGGGGAGACCCAGTACTTC.

The V call is TRBV20-1, the J call TRBJ1-3; D not certain. Germline V gene sequence: CDR1 DFQATT, CDR2 SNEGSKA (reference sequence). V was clipped by 0 bases and J by 2 bases, with 14 bases between them. The CDR3 has 16 residues. The CDR3 sequence is CSARESSLGAGNTIYF. The CDR3 DNA sequence: TGCAGTGCTAGAGAGTCTAGTTTAGGTGCTGGAAACACCATATATTTT.

The genes are TRBV29-1 and TRBJ1-1; no definite D call. Germline V gene lookup returns CDR1 SQVTM and CDR2 ANQGSEA. Trimming pared 4 bases from V and 4 bases from J, leaving 7 bases between. The CDR3 is 11 residues long. The CDR3 sequence: CSVVPLTEAFF. CDR3 sequence (DNA): TGCAGCGTTGTTCCCCTCACTGAAGCTTTCTTT.

The V and J genes are TRBV6-2 or TRBV6-3 and TRBJ2-1; D call uncertain. The V gene lost 6 bases and the J gene lost 8 bases, with 14 bases spanning the gap. The V gene's germline CDR1 is MNHEY and CDR2 SVGEGT. CDR3 length: 13 amino acids. CDR3 nucleotides: TGTGCCAGCAGCCCCATGAAGGCCCATGAGCAGTTCTTC. It translates to CASSPMKAHEQFF.

J is TRBJ2-7 and V is TRBV18; D is possibly TRBD2 (6 bases). V lost 3 bases and J 3 bases, leaving 18 bases between the germline ends. CDR1 and CDR2 from the germline V gene are KGHSH and LQKENI. The CDR3 contains 16 residues. The DNA for the CDR3 is TGTGCCAGCTCACCCAGGAGGGTTAGCGAGGGCTACGAGCAGTACTTC. Translating gives CASSPRRVSEGYEQYF.

The genes are TRBV6-6 and TRBJ2-7; 8 bases line up with TRBD2. From germline, CDR1 is MNHNY and CDR2 SVGAGI (reference sequence). The CDR3 contains 13 residues. V gave up 6 bases and J gave up 4 bases; unmatched junction bases: 5. CDR3 region: CASRGREDYEQYF. The CDR3, as DNA: TGTGCCAGCAGAGGGCGGGAGGATTACGAGCAGTACTTC.

This clonotype has a handful of counts. The chain links TRBV20-1 to TRBJ2-2; tentatively, D is TRBD2 (6 bases). Trimming removed 5 bases at V and 6 bases at J, with 13 bases between. The CDR3 covers 13 residues. The germline V gene encodes CDR1 DFQATT and CDR2 SNEGSKA (reference sequence). The CDR3 is CSAGFSGAGELFF. Here the CDR3 DNA reads TGCAGTGCTGGCTTTTCGGGGGCCGGGGAGCTGTTTTTT.

There are a few counts of this clonotype. The chain is built from TRBV2 and TRBJ2-5; D is possibly TRBD1 (7 bases). Trimming shortened V by 10 bases and J by 0 bases, and 15 bases separated the two germline ends. The CDR3 consists of 14 residues. CDR1 and CDR2 (germline): SNHLY, FYNNEI. The CDR3 sequence is CATMGGQYQETQYF. The DNA for the CDR3 is TGTGCCACTATGGGGGGACAGTACCAAGAGACCCAGTACTTC. Combining the CDR3 with reference TRBV2 and TRBJ2-5 gives the whole variable domain EPEVTQTPSHQVTQMGQEVILRCVPISNHLYFYWYRQILGQKVEFLVSFYNNEISEKSEIFDDQFSVERPDGSNFTLKIRSTKLEDSAMYFCATMGGQYQETQYFGPGTRLLVL.

The chain employs TRBV30 and TRBJ2-2; D gene unclear. This CDR3 comprises 13 residues. Trimming cost V 4 bases and J 3 bases, with 9 bases left between them. From germline, CDR1 is GTSNPN and CDR2 SVGIG (reference sequence). The CDR3, as DNA: TGTGCCTGGATGGGCAGATACACCGGGGAGCTGTTTTTT. Encoded protein: CAWMGRYTGELFF.

This clonotype came up a few times. The chain recombines TRBV7-8 with TRBJ2-5; TRBD1 aligns across 8 bases. The CDR3 runs 17 residues. Germline trimming cut 1 base from V and 2 bases from J; bases unmatched to any gene: 9. Germline-derived CDR1 and CDR2 are SGHVS and FQNEAQ. CDR3: CASSLGGTGSFQETQYF. CDR3 nucleotides: TGTGCCAGCAGCTTAGGGGGGACAGGATCCTTTCAAGAGACCCAGTACTTC. The full variable domain, completed using reference TRBV7-8 and TRBJ2-5, is GAGVSQSPRYKVAKRGQDVALRCDPISGHVSLFWYQQALGQGPEFLTYFQNEAQLDKSGLPSDRFFAERPEGSVSTLKIQRTQQEDSAVYLCASSLGGTGSFQETQYFGPGTRLLVL.

The chain uses TRBV6-2 or TRBV6-3 and TRBJ2-3; D is uncertain. Germline CDR1 MNHEY, CDR2 SVGEGT. The germline V and J ends were trimmed by 3 bases and 12 bases, with 13 bases remaining between them. The CDR3 sequence is 12 residues long. The CDR3 DNA is TGTGCCAGCAGTTATGGACCCGTAGATCAGTATTTT. Amino acid sequence: CASSYGPVDQYF.

The V and J genes are TRBV28 and TRBJ1-1, with D maybe TRBD1 (5 bases). The CDR3 covers 12 residues. V gave up 6 bases and J gave up 4 bases, with 9 bases separating them. Germline V gives CDR1 MDHEN, CDR2 SYDVKM. The CDR3 region is CASRSGGTEAFF. DNA for the CDR3: TGTGCCAGCAGGTCGGGGGGCACTGAAGCTTTCTTT.

This clonotype has a handful of counts. The chain is built from TRBV3-1 and TRBJ2-5, with 12 bases fitting TRBD2. The CDR3 runs to 16 residues. From germline, CDR1 is LGHDT and CDR2 YNNKEL (reference sequence). The ends lost 3 bases at V and 5 bases at J; junction bases unmatched: 7. The CDR3 sequence is CASSHALAGGGETQYF. In DNA, the CDR3 is TGTGCCAGCAGCCATGCACTAGCGGGAGGTGGTGAGACCCAGTACTTC.

This clonotype was recorded many times. This chain links TRBV12-3 or TRBV12-4 with TRBJ2-6, with no clear D. Between the trimmed V and J ends, which lost 5 bases and 0 bases, there was a span of 8 bases. CDR3 length: 15 residues. The CDR3 DNA is TGTGCCAGCAGTACAGACCCCTCTGGGGCCAACGTCCTGACTTTC. Its translation: CASSTDPSGANVLTF.

This clonotype has only a few counts. V usage is TRBV29-1 and J usage is TRBJ1-2, with 7 bases lining up with TRBD1. The V segment lost 5 bases and the J segment 4 bases; nucleotides outside the gene matches: 7. This CDR3 contains 13 residues. Germline loops: CDR1 SQVTM, CDR2 ANQGSEA. The CDR3 region has the DNA TGCAGCGTTCCAAGACAGGGAGCCTATGGCTACACCTTC. Translating it yields CSVPRQGAYGYTF.

This clonotype was detected only a few times. The CDR3, as DNA: TGTGCCAGCAGCCAAGATCGGCCTAGCGGATCCTTCACAGATACGCAGTATTTT. Residues: CASSQDRPSGSFTDTQYF. The V gene is TRBV4-2, the J gene TRBJ2-3; 7 positions agree with TRBD2. The V gene's germline CDR1 is LGHNA and CDR2 YNFKEQ. V lost 0 bases, J lost 2 bases, and 11 bases stayed unmatched. This CDR3 comprises 18 residues.

This clonotype was found a few times. This chain links TRBV4-2 with TRBJ1-1; possibly TRBD1 for D (5 bases). V was pared by 6 bases and J by 1 base, with 15 bases between. This CDR3 has 15 residues. Per germline, CDR1 LGHNA and CDR2 YNFKEQ. The CDR3 region is CASSLKNQGNTEAFF. The CDR3 nucleotides read TGTGCCAGCAGTCTAAAAAATCAGGGGAACACTGAAGCTTTCTTT.

This clonotype was seen repeatedly, ten times or more. V usage is TRBV20-1 and J usage is TRBJ2-5, with D possibly TRBD1 on 6 matching bases. Trimming pared 6 bases from V and 5 bases from J, leaving 13 bases between. This CDR3 has 12 residues. Germline loops: CDR1 DFQATT, CDR2 SNEGSKA (reference sequence). As DNA, the CDR3 is TGCAGTGCCGATTTGAGGGGGGAGACCCAGTACTTC. Its protein product is CSADLRGETQYF.

This clonotype was observed a handful of times. As DNA, the CDR3 is TGTGCCACCAGCAGAGCGGCTAGCGGGAGTCCCTACAATGAGCAGTTCTTC. The encoded protein is CATSRAASGSPYNEQFF. V is TRBV15 and J is TRBJ2-1; 10 bases fit TRBD2. Germline V gives CDR1 LNHNV, CDR2 YYDKDF (reference sequence). Trimming cost V 1 base and J 2 bases; bases outside gene matches: 5. CDR3 length: 17 residues.

V is TRBV12-3 or TRBV12-4 and J is TRBJ1-5; the D is unclear. V was pared by 5 bases and J by 2 bases, with 13 bases between. The CDR3 has 15 residues. CDR3 in amino acids: CASSLGLGGNQPQHF. As DNA, the CDR3 is TGTGCCAGCAGTCTCGGGCTTGGGGGCAATCAGCCCCAGCATTTT.